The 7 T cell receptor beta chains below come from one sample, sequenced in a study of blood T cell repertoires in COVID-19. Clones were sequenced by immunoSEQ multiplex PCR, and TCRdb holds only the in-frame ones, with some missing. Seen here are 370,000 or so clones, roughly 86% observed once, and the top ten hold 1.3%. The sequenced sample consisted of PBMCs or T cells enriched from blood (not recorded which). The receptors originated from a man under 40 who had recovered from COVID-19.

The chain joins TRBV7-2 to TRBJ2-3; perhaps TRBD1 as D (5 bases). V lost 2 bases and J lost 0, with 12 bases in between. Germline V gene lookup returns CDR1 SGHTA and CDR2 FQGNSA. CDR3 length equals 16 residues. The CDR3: CASSLLIGVSTDTQYF. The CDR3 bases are TGTGCCAGCAGCTTATTGATAGGGGTTAGCACAGATACGCAGTATTTT. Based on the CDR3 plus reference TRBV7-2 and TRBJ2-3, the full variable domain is GAGVSQSPSNKVTEKGKDVELRCDPISGHTALYWYRQSLGQGLEFLIYFQGNSAPDKSGLPSDRFSAERTGGSVSTLTIQRTQQEDSAVYLCASSLLIGVSTDTQYFGPGTRLTVL.

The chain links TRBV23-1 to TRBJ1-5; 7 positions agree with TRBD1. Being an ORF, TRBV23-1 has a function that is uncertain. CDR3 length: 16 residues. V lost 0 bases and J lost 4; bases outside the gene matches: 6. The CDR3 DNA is TGCGCCAGCAGTCAATCGCCGAGGGACAGAAATCAGCCCCAGCATTTT. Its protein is CASSQSPRDRNQPQHF.

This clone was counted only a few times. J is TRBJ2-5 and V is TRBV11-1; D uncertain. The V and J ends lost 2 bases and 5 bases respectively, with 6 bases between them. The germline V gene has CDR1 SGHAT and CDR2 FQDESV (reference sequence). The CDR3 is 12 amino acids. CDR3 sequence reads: CASSLIRETQYF. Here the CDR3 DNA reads TGTGCCAGCAGCTTAATTCGGGAGACCCAGTACTTC.

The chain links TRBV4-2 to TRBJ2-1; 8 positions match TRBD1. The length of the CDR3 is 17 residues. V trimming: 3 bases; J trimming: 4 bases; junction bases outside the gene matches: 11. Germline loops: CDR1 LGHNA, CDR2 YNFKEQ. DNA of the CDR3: TGTGCCAGCAGCCAGGCACTAGGGACAGGAAAGTACAATGAGCAGTTCTTC. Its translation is CASSQALGTGKYNEQFF.

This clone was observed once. In DNA, the CDR3 is TGCAGCGTTGTCGCTAGTTCCTATGGCTACACCTTC. Amino acid sequence: CSVVASSYGYTF. The rearrangement joins TRBV29-1 to TRBJ1-2; D not certain. Trimming took 4 bases from V and 4 from J, leaving 10 bases between them. The CDR3 is made up of 12 amino acids. The germline V gene encodes CDR1 SQVTM and CDR2 ANQGSEA.

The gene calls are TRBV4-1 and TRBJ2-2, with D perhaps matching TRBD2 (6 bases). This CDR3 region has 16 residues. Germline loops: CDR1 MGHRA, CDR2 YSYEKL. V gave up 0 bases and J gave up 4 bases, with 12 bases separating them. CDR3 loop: CASSQDQAGGTGELFF. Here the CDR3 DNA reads TGCGCCAGCAGCCAAGATCAAGCGGGCGGCACCGGGGAGCTGTTTTTT.

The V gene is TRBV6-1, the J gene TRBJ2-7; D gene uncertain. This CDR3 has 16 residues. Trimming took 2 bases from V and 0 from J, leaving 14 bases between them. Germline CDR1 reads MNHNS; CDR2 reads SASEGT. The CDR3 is CASSEPPPGYSYEQYF. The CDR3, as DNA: TGTGCCAGCAGTGAACCCCCCCCGGGTTACTCCTACGAGCAGTACTTC.